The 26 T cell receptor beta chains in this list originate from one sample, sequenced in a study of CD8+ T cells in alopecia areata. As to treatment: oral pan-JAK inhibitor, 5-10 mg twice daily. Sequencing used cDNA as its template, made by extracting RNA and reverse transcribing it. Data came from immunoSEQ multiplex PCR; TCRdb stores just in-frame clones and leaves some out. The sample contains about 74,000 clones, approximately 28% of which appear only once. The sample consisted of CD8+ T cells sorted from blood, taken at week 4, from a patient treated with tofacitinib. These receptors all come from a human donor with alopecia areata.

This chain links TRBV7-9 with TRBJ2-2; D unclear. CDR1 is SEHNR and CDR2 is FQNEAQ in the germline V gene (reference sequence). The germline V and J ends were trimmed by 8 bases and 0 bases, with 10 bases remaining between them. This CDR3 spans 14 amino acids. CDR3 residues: CASGWSSNTGELFF. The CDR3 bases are TGTGCCAGCGGTTGGTCCTCGAACACCGGGGAGCTGTTTTTT.

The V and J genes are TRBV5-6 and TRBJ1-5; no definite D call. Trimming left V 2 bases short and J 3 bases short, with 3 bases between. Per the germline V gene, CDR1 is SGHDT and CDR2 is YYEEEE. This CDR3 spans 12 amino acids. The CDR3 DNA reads TGTGCCAGCAGCTTCGCCAATCAGCCCCAGCATTTT. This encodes CASSFANQPQHF.

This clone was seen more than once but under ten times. The CDR3 here is CASSFGSRPNYGYTF. The CDR3 nucleotides read TGTGCCAGCAGCTTCGGGTCTCGACCCAACTATGGCTACACCTTC. This chain connects TRBV7-9 to TRBJ1-2; no clear D. V lost 3 bases to trimming and J lost 2 bases, with 13 bases between them. From germline, CDR1 is SEHNR and CDR2 FQNEAQ (reference sequence). CDR3 length equals 15 residues.

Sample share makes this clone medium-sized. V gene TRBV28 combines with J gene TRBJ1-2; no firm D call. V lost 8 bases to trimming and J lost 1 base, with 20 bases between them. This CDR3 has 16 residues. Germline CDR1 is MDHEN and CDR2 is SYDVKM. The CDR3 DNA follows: TGTGCCAGCGTACTCCAGAATCTCGGGCGTAACTATGGCTACACCTTC. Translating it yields CASVLQNLGRNYGYTF.

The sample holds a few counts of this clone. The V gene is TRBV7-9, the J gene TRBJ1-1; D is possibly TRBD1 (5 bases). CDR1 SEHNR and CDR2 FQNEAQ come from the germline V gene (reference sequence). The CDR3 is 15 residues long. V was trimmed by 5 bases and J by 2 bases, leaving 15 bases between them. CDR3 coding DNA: TGTGCCAGCAGCCCCCAGGGACTGATCAACACTGAAGCTTTCTTT. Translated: CASSPQGLINTEAFF. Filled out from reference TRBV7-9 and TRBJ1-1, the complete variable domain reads DTGVSQNPRHKITKRGQNVTFRCDPISEHNRLYWYRQTLGQGPEFLTYFQNEAQLEKSRLLSDRFSAERPKGSFSTLEIQRTEQGDSAMYLCASSPQGLINTEAFFGQGTRLTVV.

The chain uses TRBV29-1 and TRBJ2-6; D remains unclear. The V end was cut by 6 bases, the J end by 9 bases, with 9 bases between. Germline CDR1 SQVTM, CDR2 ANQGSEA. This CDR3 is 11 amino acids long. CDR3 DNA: TGCAGCGTCGACACTGACAACGTCCTGACTTTC. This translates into CSVDTDNVLTF.

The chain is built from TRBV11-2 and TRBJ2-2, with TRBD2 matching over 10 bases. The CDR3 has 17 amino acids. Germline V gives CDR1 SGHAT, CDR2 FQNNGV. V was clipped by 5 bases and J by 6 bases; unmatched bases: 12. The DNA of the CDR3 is TGTGCCAGCAGCCCCGAGGAAAAGCGGGAGGGGGCCGGGGAGCTGTTTTTT. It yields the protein CASSPEEKREGAGELFF. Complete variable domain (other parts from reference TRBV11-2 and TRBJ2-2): EAGVAQSPRYKIIEKRQSVAFWCNPISGHATLYWYQQILGQGPKLLIQFQNNGVVDDSQLPKDRFSAERLKGVDSTLKIQPAKLEDSAVYLCASSPEEKREGAGELFFGEGSRLTVL.

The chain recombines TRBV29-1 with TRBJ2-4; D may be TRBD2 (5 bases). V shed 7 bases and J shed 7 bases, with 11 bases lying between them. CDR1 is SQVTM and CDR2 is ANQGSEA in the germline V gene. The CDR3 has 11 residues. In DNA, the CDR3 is TGCAGCGCTGGACTGGGCAACATTCAGTACTTC. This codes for CSAGLGNIQYF. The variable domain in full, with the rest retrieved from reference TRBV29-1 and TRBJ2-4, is SAVISQKPSRDICQRGTSLTIQCQVDSQVTMMFWYRQQPGQSLTLIATANQGSEATYESGFVIDKFPISRPNLTFSTLTVSNMSPEDSSIYLCSAGLGNIQYFGAGTRLSVL.

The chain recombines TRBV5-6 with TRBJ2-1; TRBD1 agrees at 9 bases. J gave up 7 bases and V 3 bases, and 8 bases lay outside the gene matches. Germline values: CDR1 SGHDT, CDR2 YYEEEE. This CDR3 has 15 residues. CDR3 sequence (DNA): TGTGCCAGCAGCTCCGCCGGACAGGGGATGAATGAGCAGTTCTTC. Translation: CASSSAGQGMNEQFF.

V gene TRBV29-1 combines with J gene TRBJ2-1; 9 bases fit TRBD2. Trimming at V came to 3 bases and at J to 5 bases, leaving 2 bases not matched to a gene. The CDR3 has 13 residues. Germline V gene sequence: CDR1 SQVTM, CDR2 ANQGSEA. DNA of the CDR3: TGCAGCGTTGAGCGGGAGGGTAACAATGAGCAGTTCTTC. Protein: CSVEREGNNEQFF.

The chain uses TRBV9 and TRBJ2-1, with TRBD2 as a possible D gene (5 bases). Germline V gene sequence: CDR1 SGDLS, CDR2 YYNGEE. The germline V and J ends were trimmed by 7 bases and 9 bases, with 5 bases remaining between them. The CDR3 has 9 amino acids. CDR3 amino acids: CASGSEQFF. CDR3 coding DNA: TGTGCCAGCGGGAGTGAGCAGTTCTTC. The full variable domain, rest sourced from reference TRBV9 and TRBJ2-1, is DSGVTQTPKHLITATGQRVTLRCSPRSGDLSVYWYQQSLDQGLQFLIQYYNGEERAKGNILERFSAQQFPDLHSELNLSSLELGDSALYFCASGSEQFFGPGTRLTVL.

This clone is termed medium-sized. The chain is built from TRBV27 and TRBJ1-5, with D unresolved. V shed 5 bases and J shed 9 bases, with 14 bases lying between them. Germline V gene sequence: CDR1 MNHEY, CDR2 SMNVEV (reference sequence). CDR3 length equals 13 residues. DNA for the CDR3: TGTGCCAGCAGTCCCTCCGGGATTGGGCCCCAGCATTTT. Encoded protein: CASSPSGIGPQHF.

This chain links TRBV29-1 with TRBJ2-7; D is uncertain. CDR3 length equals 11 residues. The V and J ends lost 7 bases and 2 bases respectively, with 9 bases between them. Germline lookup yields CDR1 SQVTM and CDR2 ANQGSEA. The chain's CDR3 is CSAEVAYEQYF. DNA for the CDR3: TGCAGCGCCGAGGTGGCCTACGAGCAGTACTTC.

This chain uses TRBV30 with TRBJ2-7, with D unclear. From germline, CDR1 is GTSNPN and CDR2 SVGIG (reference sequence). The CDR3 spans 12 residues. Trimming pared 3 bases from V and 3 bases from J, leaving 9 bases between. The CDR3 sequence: CAWSPRSYEQYF. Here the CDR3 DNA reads TGTGCCTGGAGCCCCCGCAGCTACGAGCAGTACTTC.

The CDR3 DNA sequence: TGTGCCAGCACCGGGACAGGGGAGAACACCGGGGAGCTGTTTTTT. As protein: CASTGTGENTGELFF. The chain uses TRBV5-4 and TRBJ2-2; 10 bases agree with TRBD1. V lost 6 bases to trimming and J lost 1 base; unmatched junction nucleotides: 3. CDR3 size: 15 residues. The germline CDR1 and CDR2 sequences are SGHNT and YYREEE (reference sequence).

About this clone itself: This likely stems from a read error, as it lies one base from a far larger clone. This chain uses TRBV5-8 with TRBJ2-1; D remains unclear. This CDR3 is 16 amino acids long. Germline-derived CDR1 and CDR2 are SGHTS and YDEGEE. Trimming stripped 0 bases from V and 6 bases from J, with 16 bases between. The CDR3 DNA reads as TGTGCCAGCAGCTTGGTGCCAGGCAGCCGTCGCAATGAGCAGTTCTTC. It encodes CASSLVPGSRRNEQFF. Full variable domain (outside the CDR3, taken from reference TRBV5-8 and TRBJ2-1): EAGVTQSPTHLIKTRGQQATLRCSPISGHTSVYWYQQALGLGLQFLLWYDEGEERNRGNFPPRFSGRQFPNYSSELNVNALELEDSALYLCASSLVPGSRRNEQFFGPGTRLTVL.

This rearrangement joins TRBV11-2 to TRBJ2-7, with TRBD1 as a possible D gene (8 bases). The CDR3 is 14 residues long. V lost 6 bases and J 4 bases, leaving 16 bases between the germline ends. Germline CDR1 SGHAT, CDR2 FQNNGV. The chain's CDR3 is CASSHDRGGYEQYF. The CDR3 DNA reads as TGTGCCAGCAGTCATGACAGGGGAGGGTACGAGCAGTACTTC.

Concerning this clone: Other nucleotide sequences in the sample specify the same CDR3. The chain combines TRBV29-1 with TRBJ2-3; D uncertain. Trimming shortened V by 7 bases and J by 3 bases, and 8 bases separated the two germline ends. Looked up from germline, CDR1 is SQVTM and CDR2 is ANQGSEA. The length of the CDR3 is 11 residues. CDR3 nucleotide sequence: TGCAGCGGGGGTGGAACAGATACGCAGTATTTT. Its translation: CSGGGTDTQYF.

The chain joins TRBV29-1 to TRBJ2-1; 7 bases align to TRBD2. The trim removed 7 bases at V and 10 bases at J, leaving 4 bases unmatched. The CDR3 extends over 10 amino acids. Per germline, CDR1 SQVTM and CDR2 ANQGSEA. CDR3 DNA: TGCAGCGCTGTGACTAGCGAGCAGTTCTTC. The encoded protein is CSAVTSEQFF.

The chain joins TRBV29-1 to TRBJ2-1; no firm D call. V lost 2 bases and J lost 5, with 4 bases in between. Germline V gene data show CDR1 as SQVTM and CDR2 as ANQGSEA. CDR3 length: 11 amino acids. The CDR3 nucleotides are TGCAGCGTTGAATGGCACAATGAGCAGTTCTTC. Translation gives CSVEWHNEQFF.

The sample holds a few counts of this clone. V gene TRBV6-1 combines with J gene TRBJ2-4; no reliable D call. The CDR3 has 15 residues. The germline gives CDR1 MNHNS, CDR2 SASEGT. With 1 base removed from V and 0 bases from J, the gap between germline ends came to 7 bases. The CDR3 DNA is TGTGCCAGCAGTGAAGGTCGGCTAGCCAAAAACATTCAGTACTTC. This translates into CASSEGRLAKNIQYF.

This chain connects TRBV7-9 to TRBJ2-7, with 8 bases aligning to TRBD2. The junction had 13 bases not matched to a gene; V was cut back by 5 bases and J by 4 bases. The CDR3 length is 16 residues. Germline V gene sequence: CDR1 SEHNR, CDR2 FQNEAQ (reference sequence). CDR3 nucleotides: TGTGCCAGCAGCCTGACCCCGACTAGCGAGGCGTACGAGCAGTACTTC. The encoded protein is CASSLTPTSEAYEQYF.

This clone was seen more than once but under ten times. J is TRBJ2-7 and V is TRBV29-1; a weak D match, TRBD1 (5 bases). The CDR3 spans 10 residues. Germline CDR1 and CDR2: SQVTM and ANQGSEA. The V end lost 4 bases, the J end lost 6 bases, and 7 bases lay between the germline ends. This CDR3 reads CSVVRGEQYF. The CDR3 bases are TGCAGCGTTGTTAGGGGCGAGCAGTACTTC.

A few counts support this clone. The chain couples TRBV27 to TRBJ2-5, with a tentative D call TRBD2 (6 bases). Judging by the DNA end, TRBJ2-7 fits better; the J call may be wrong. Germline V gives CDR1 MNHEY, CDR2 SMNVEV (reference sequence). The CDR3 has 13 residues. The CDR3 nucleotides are TGTGCCAGCAGTTTAGGGACTGCTACCGAGCAGTACTTC. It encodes CASSLGTATEQYF.

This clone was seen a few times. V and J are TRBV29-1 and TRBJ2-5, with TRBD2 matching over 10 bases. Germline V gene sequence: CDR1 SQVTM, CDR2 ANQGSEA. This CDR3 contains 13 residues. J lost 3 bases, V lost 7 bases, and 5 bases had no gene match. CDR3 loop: CSGVLAGKETQYF. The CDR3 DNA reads TGCAGCGGTGTACTAGCGGGGAAAGAGACCCAGTACTTC.

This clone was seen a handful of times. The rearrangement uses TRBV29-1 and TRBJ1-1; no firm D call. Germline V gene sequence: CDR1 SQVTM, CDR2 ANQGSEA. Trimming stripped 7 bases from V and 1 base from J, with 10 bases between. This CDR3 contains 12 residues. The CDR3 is CSAPTRNTEAFF. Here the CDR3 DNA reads TGCAGCGCCCCTACAAGGAACACTGAAGCTTTCTTT.